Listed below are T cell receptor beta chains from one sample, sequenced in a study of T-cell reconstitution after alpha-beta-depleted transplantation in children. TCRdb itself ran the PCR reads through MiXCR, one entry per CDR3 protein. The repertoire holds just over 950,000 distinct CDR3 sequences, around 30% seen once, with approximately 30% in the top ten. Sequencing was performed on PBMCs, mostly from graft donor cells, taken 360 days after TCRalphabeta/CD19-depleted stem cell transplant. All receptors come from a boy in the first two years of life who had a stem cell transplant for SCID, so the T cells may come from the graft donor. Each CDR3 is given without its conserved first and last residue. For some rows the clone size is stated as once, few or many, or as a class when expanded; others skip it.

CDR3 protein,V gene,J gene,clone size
SARGPTQGADEKLF,TRBV20-1,TRBJ1-4,NA
ASTPDRGSDTQY,TRBV7-2,TRBJ2-3,NA
ASSFQGGEKLF,TRBV12-3/TRBV12-4,TRBJ1-4,few
ASSFWDGYGYT,TRBV28,TRBJ1-2,NA
ASSARPPTSGSTDTQY,TRBV12-3/TRBV12-4,TRBJ2-3,NA
ASAAGSLWANVLT,TRBV4-1,TRBJ2-6,few
ASTVEAVLSYEQY,TRBV2,TRBJ2-7,NA
ASSFGGSTSPLH,TRBV12-3/TRBV12-4,TRBJ1-6,few
ASSSDREDSYEQY,TRBV6-5,TRBJ2-7,few
ASSQGTGPRSGNTIY,TRBV11-2,TRBJ1-3,NA
SARDDRETQY,TRBV20-1,TRBJ2-5,many
ASSQDPTSTASGNTIY,TRBV3-1,TRBJ1-3,NA
SARDEGQGG,TRBV20-1,TRBJ2-4,NA
ASSLVWLAGGYSYNEQF,TRBV7-6,TRBJ2-1,NA
ASSSTGNSPLH,TRBV6-6,TRBJ1-6,many
ASSVDGLETQY,TRBV9,TRBJ2-5,many
ATSRELGGGRLTHGYT,TRBV15,TRBJ1-2,NA
ASSLVLTEQY,TRBV7-8,TRBJ2-7,few
ASSRRMGRATDTQY,TRBV11-2,TRBJ2-3,few
AISKNSGANVLT,TRBV10-3,TRBJ2-6,NA
ASRPRQGAYTGELF,TRBV27,TRBJ2-2,NA
ASSRTSGGTSSTDTQY,TRBV2,TRBJ2-3,NA
ASSQVRGPPFVRRS,TRBV4-1,TRBJ2-1,NA
ASSQDLFGGGGETQY,TRBV4-1,TRBJ2-5,NA
SASQSGDQPQH,TRBV20-1,TRBJ1-5,NA
ASSQAGLGGYT,TRBV4-1,TRBJ1-2,NA
ASRPGQNTRELF,TRBV4-1,TRBJ2-2,NA
ATSRDLHGRTMNTEAF,TRBV15,TRBJ1-1,few
ASSFERGYNEQF,TRBV12-3/TRBV12-4,TRBJ2-1,NA
ASSSQVYNEQF,TRBV12-3/TRBV12-4,TRBJ2-1,few
ASRTQSSNYGYT,TRBV6-1,TRBJ1-2,NA
ASSFWRSSGNTIY,TRBV12-3/TRBV12-4,TRBJ1-3,NA
ASSLWQGEQF,TRBV12-3/TRBV12-4,TRBJ2-1,many
ASSYAQGSGANVLT,TRBV6-5,TRBJ2-6,NA